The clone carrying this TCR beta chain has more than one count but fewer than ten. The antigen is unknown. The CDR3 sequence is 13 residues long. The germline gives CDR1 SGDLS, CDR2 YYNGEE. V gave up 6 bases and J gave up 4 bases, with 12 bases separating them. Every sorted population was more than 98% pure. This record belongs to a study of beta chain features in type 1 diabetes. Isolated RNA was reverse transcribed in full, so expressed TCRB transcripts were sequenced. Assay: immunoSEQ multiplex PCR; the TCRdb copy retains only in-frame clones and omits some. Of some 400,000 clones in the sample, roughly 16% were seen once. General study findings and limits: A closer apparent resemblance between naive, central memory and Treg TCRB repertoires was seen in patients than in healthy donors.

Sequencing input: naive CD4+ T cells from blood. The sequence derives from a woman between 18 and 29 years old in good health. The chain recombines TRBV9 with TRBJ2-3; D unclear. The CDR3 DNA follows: TGTGCCAGCAATACAGCCCTCCCAGATACGCAGTATTTT. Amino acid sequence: CASNTALPDTQYF.